The entry that follows covers one T cell receptor (beta chain) sequence. Its antigen remains undetermined. No qualities accompany the bases; no much larger clone lies one base away. The germline V gene (reference sequence) supplies CDR1 LNHNV and CDR2 YYDKDF. The CDR3 sequence holds 13 residues, the cysteine and phenylalanine included. Just CDR3 DNA is preserved here, 39 bases in frame from base 1. TCRbeta CDR3 regions were amplified from genomic DNA using the immunoSEQ Assay, a bias-controlled multiplex PCR. Per the original workflow: The number of nucleated cells in each sample was estimated by amplification of reference gene primers within the assay. To quantify the absolute abundance of each unique TCRbeta CDR3 rearrangement, sequence reads were collapsed and filtered. Productive Simpson clonality was computed per sample as the square root of Simpson's diversity index over productive rearrangements. TCRdb mirrors the immuneACCESS table, restricted to in-frame sequences. Some clones are absent from its copies; in checked studies, under half trace to an unresolved V gene, and the reason for the others is unknown. That table gives V, J and clone size, and the DNA gave D and trimming. The sample profile shows 200,000 to 250,000 clones; around nine tenths of them were found once. The top ten constitute approximately 7.2% of the sample.

Enrolling through a virtual design, the prospective study's participants ranged in age from about 18 to 89 years and lived across 24 United States geographic areas. In the prospective study, participants were assigned to cohorts based on the clinical history participants reported in a screening survey and a study questionnaire. In the prospective study, whole blood, serum and a nasopharyngeal or oropharyngeal swab were collected from each participant by mobile phlebotomists. Prospective study participants could optionally give additional blood draws and questionnaires over a roughly 2-month period. Before DNA extraction, prospective study blood samples were shipped either frozen or at room temperature. The sample originates from a study of blood T cell repertoires in COVID-19 (dated by TCRdb to the early 2020s). Broadly, across the study: For ImmuneRACE Cohort 3, a participant was defined as recovered based on two consecutive negative NP/OP PCR tests, clearance by a healthcare professional, or resolution of symptoms. Collaborator samples came from the United States, Italy and Spain and covered acute and convalescent phases of COVID-19. The prospective study material was composed of cDNA or gDNA derived from T cells, B-cell-depleted T cells, or PBMCs. Deeply sampled blood TCRbeta repertoires from subjects exposed to, actively infected with, or recovered from COVID-19 were included in the dataset. The repertoires were released in a freely available public database meant as a resource for research on the immune response to SARS-CoV-2. Samples were obtained from the ongoing ImmuneRACE study (first 160 participants) and from 1,254 subjects provided by 6 global collaborators. The sample metadata nearly always contained a de-identified subject ID, COVID-19 status, age in years and sex. HLA class I and class II types, where available, came from metadata supplied by the sample provider rather than from assay-based typing. On the study overall, not on this receptor specifically: The quantity of clinical and demographic metadata differed by source and by participant and was supplied without curation.

This TCR was recovered from a man aged 30-40 years in a cohort exposed to, infected with or recovered from COVID-19 (not recorded which). Sequenced sample: PBMCs or T cells enriched from blood (not recorded which). The chain was built from TRBV15 and TRBJ1-6; the junction holds 8 bases that match TRBD1. The CDR3 amino acid sequence is: CGEGQGHNSPLHF. The nucleotides read TGTGGTGAAGGACAGGGACATAATTCACCCCTCCACTTT.